This T cell receptor (beta chain) was obtained from a study of Ad26.COV2.S vaccination and SARS-CoV-2 variants. Sample treatment: 15 to 20 received Ad26.COV2.S at low or high dose, single or two shots; about 5 received placebo; per-sample allocation not given. At day 63 after the first vaccine or placebo injection, samples were drawn. Aged 18-55 years, donor was enrolled in Boston in the early 2020s. Clones were read by immunoSEQ multiplex PCR, and TCRdb kept only the in-frame ones, dropping some. The sample holds some 300,000 clones, roughly 84% seen once. With V trimmed by 1 base and J by 4 bases, 3 bases remained unmatched. The CDR3 loop spans 15 amino acids. In germline, CDR1 is SGHTA, CDR2 FQGNSA. As regards this clone: Antigen: not known.

Study-level findings and limits: Substantial post-vaccination breadth of spike-specific CD8+ and CD4+ T cell responses was reported. It was vaccine recipients, not placebo recipients, who had the higher spike-specific TCR breadth.

The V gene is TRBV7-2, the J gene TRBJ2-2; 7 bases line up with TRBD1. The sequence was obtained from a person between 18 and 60 years old who received the Ad26.COV2.S COVID-19 vaccine or a placebo. The source material was peripheral blood, sampled in a trial of Ad26.COV2.S vaccine versus placebo. This CDR3 reads CASSLGRQGTGELFF. The DNA for the CDR3 is TGTGCCAGCAGCTTAGGAAGACAGGGCACCGGGGAGCTGTTTTTT.